A selection of T cell receptor beta chains follows, all from one sample in a study of OX40 agonist ivuxolimab in advanced cancers. TCRdb keeps only in-frame clones here, not all; method: immunoSEQ multiplex PCR. The sample includes under 13,000 clones, roughly four fifths of them seen just once. Sequenced here: CD4+ or CD8+ T cells sorted from blood, sampled in a trial of the OX40 agonist ivuxolimab. Source of these receptors: an adult with an advanced solid tumor such as melanoma, head and neck, liver or kidney cancer. Both conserved end residues are part of each CDR3. The D gene is left open where the match is weak. Size values are once, few and many counts, or a class for expanded clones, and some rows have none.

size,J,D,V,DNA,CDR3
.,TRBJ1-2,.,TRBV5-1,TGCGCCAGCAGCTCGGAGCCAGGCTATGGCTACACCTTC,CASSSEPGYGYTF
.,TRBJ2-2,TRBD1,TRBV10-3,TGTGCCATCAGTCGGGACAGGGAGCAGACCGGGGAGCTGTTTTTT,CAISRDREQTGELFF
.,TRBJ2-2,.,TRBV27,TGTGCCAGCAGTTTTGGGGGTGCCGCCGGGGAGCTGTTTTTT,CASSFGGAAGELFF
.,TRBJ1-1,.,TRBV7-9,TGTGCCAGCAGTTTCGGACAAATGAACACTGAAGCTTTCTTT,CASSFGQMNTEAFF
.,TRBJ2-2,.,TRBV30,TGTGCCTGGAAGCGGAGCTTGACGGCCGGGGAGCTGTTTTTT,CAWKRSLTAGELFF
.,TRBJ2-2,TRBD2,TRBV4-1,TGCGCCAGCAGCCAGACCGGGACTAGCGCCACCGGGGAGCTGTTTTTT,CASSQTGTSATGELFF
.,TRBJ1-4,TRBD1,TRBV19,TGTGCCAGTAGTATAATAAGACAGGGGGCTGCCTACGAAAAACTGTTTTTT,CASSIIRQGAAYEKLFF
.,TRBJ2-2,.,TRBV6-1,TGTGCCAGCAGTGAAGCTGGCAGGGGATCCGGGGAGCTGTTTTTT,CASSEAGRGSGELFF
.,TRBJ1-1,TRBD1,TRBV27,TGTGCCGGTACAGGGGGCGTCACTGAAGCTTTCTTT,CAGTGGVTEAFF
.,TRBJ1-1,.,TRBV29-1,TGCAGCGTTTACCGGGAGCGATGGGAAGCTTTCTTT,CSVYRERWEAFF
medium-sized,TRBJ2-7,TRBD1,TRBV6-1,TGTGCCGGAGGAGCCGGGACAGAGTTCGAGCAGTACTTC,CAGGAGTEFEQYF
once,TRBJ2-1,.,TRBV5-5,TGTGCCAGCTCCCCGTCCCTCGAGCAGTTCTTC,CASSPSLEQFF
.,TRBJ2-6,.,TRBV6-5,TGTGCCAGCAGTTTAGACAGTATTGGAGGGGCCAACGTCCTGACTTTC,CASSLDSIGGANVLTF
.,TRBJ2-5,.,TRBV2,TGTGCCAGCAGTGTGGACTCGGCGGAAGGGGAGACCCAGTACTTC,CASSVDSAEGETQYF
.,TRBJ2-1,.,TRBV7-8,TGTGCCAGCACCGCCGTCGGGAGTAGCTCCTACAATGAGCAGTTCTTC,CASTAVGSSSYNEQFF